The source of this T cell receptor (beta chain) is a study of cytomegalovirus exposure and HLA in healthy donors. Study information: An earlier analysis identified 117 million unique TCR beta sequences in 150 million to 200 million T cells.

Between the trimmed V and J ends, which lost 5 bases and 2 bases, there was a span of 10 bases. This CDR3 contains 13 residues. Germline V gene sequence: CDR1 MNHNS, CDR2 SASEGT. In its sample, this clone was seen a few times. PCR used 60 Vbeta primers and 13 Jbeta primers. Profiling relied on immunoSEQ multiplex PCR, and the TCRdb table lists in-frame clones only, not all of them. This table holds 95,000 to 150,000 clones, approximately 10% found once. The chain has TRBV6-1 and TRBJ2-7, with a tentative D call TRBD1 (6 bases). Sequences were obtained from PBMCs. This clonotype was obtained from a woman aged 18-29 years in good health and CMV-seropositive. The CDR3 reads CASSRGQPYEQYF. In DNA form, the CDR3 reads TGTGCCAGCAGTCGAGGACAGCCCTACGAGCAGTACTTC.